The next 3 T cell receptor beta chains were all read from a single sample in a study of blood T cell repertoires in COVID-19. Here immunoSEQ multiplex PCR was the method, and the copy in TCRdb shows in-frame clones only, minus some. The sample consists of some 120,000 clones, about 85% of them appearing once. The sequencing input was peripheral blood. These receptors were taken from a man aged 70 or older with acute or convalescent COVID-19.

The rearrangement uses TRBV7-8 and TRBJ2-3; 8 nucleotides line up with TRBD1. Germline values: CDR1 SGHVS, CDR2 FQNEAQ. J lost 4 bases, V lost 1 base, and 4 bases had no gene match. The CDR3 sequence is 15 residues long. CDR3 in DNA: TGTGCCAGCAGCTTAGTGGCAGGGGGCGCAGATACGCAGTATTTT. The encoded protein is CASSLVAGGADTQYF.

This clone came up once. The chain recombines TRBV28 with TRBJ2-5; D is perhaps TRBD1 (6 bases). Germline V gene sequence: CDR1 MDHEN, CDR2 SYDVKM. The CDR3 contains 16 residues. Trimming cost V 5 bases and J 7 bases, with 23 bases left between them. The CDR3 nucleotides read TGTGCCAGCAGTCGGGACACCTTGTTATCCTTCTCGACCCAGTACTTC. It encodes CASSRDTLLSFSTQYF.

This rearrangement joins TRBV27 to TRBJ2-7; 8 bases are a match to TRBD2. The germline V gene has CDR1 MNHEY and CDR2 SMNVEV (reference sequence). The junction had 21 bases not matched to a gene; V was cut back by 3 bases and J by 2 bases. This CDR3 is 20 amino acids long. DNA of the CDR3: TGTGCCAGCAGTTTCCGGGGCCCCCAGCGGGGGCTTCCGGGGCCCTACGAGCAGTACTTC. Translated: CASSFRGPQRGLPGPYEQYF.